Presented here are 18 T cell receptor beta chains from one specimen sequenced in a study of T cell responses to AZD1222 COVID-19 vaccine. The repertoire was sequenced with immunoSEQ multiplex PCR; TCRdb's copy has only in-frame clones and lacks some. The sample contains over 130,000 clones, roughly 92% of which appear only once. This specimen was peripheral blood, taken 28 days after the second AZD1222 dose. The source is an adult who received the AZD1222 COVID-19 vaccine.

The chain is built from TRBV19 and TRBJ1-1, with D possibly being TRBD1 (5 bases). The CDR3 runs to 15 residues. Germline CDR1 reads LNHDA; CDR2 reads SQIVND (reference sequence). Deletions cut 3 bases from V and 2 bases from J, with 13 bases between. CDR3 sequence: CASSITGLLNTEAFF. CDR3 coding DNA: TGTGCCAGTAGTATTACGGGACTACTTAACACTGAAGCTTTCTTT.

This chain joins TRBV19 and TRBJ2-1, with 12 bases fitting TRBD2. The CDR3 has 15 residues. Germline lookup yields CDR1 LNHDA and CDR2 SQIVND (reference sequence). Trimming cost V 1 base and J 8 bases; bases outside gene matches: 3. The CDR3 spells CASSIGLAGADEQFF. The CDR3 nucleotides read TGTGCCAGTAGTATAGGACTAGCGGGAGCTGATGAGCAGTTCTTC.

The CDR3 nucleotides read TGTGCCAGCAGTTTCACAGGGGGATCTACCACTGAAGCTTTCTTT. This translates into CASSFTGGSTTEAFF. This chain links TRBV6-2 or TRBV6-3 with TRBJ1-1; 8 bases line up with TRBD1. The V gene's germline CDR1 is MNHEY and CDR2 SVGEGT. The junction had 8 bases not matched to a gene; V was cut back by 4 bases and J by 4 bases. CDR3 length equals 15 residues.

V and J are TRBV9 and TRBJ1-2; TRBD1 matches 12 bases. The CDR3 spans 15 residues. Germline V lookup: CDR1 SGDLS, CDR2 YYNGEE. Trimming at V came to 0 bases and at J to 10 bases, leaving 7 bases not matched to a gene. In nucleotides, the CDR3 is TGTGCCAGCAGCGTAGTTCCGGGACAGGGGGCTTCCTACACCTTC. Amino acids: CASSVVPGQGASYTF.

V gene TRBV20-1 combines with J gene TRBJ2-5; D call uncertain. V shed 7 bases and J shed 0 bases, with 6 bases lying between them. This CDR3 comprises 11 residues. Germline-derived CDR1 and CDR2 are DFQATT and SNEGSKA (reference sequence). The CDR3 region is CSDEYQETQYF. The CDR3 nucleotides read TGCAGTGACGAATACCAAGAGACCCAGTACTTC.

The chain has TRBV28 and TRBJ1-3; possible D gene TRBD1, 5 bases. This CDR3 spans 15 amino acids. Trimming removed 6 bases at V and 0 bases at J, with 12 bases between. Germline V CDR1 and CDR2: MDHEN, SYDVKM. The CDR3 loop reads CASRPGRSSGNTIYF. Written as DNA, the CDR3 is TGTGCCAGCAGACCGGGACGGAGCTCTGGAAACACCATATATTTT.

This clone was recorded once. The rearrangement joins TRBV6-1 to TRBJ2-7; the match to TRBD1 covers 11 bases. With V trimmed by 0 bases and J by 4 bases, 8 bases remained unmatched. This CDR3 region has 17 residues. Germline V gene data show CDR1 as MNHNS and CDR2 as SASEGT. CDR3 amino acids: CASSEAYGTGGKYEQYV. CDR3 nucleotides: TGTGCCAGCAGTGAAGCATATGGGACAGGGGGAAAGTACGAGCAGTACGTC.

The CDR3 bases are TGTGCCAGCAGCGCCTTGACAGGTGGGCACCACGAGCAGTACGTC. Protein product: CASSALTGGHHEQYV. The rearrangement uses TRBV6-5 and TRBJ2-7, with D possibly being TRBD1 (6 bases). Trimming stripped 6 bases from V and 5 bases from J, with 20 bases between. Germline V gene lookup returns CDR1 MNHEY and CDR2 SVGAGI. The CDR3 length is 15 residues.

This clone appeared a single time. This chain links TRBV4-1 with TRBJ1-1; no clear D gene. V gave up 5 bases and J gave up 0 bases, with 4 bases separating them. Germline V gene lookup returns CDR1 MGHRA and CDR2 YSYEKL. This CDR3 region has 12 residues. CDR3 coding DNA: TGCGCCAGCAGCGGGATGAACACTGAAGCTTTCTTT. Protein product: CASSGMNTEAFF.

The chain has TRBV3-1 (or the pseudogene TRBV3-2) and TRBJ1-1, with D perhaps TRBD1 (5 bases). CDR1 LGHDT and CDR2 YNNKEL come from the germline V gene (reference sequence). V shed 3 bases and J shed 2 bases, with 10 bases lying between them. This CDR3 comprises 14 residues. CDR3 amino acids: CASSHSGPNTEAFF. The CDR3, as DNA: TGTGCCAGCAGCCATTCAGGGCCAAACACTGAAGCTTTCTTT.

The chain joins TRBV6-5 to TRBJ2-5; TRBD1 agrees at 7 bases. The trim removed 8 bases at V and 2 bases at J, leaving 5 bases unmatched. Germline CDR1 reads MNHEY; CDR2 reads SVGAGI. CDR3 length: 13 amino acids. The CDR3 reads CASLDRIQETQYF. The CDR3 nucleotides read TGTGCCAGCTTGGACAGGATTCAAGAGACCCAGTACTTC.

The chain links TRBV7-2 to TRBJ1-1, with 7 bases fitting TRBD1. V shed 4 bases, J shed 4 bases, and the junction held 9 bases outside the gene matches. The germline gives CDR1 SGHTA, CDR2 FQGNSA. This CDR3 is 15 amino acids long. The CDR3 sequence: CASSSRQGRGTEAFF. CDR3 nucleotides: TGTGCCAGCAGCTCGCGACAGGGCAGGGGCACTGAAGCTTTCTTT.

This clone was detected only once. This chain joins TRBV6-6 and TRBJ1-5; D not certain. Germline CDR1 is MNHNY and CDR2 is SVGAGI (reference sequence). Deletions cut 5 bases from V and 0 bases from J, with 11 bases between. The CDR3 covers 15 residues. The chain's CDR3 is CASSPDSFSNQPQHF. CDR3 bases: TGTGCCAGCAGTCCCGACTCATTTAGCAATCAGCCCCAGCATTTT.

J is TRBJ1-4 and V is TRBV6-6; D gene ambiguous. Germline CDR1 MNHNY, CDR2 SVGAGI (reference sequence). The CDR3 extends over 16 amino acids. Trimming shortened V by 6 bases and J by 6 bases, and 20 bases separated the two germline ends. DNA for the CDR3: TGTGCCAGCAGCCCCTTATCGGACGGTCAGCATGAAAAACTGTTTTTT. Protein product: CASSPLSDGQHEKLFF.

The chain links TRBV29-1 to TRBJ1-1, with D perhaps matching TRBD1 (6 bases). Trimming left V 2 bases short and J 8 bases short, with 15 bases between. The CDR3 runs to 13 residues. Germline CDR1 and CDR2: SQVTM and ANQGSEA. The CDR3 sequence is CSVELVRGNEAFF. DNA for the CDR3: TGCAGCGTTGAATTGGTCAGGGGCAACGAAGCTTTCTTT.

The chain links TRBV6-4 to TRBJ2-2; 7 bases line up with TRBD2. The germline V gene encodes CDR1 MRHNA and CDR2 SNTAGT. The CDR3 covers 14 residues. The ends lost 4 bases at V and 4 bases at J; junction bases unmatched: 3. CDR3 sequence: CASSGRLATGELFF. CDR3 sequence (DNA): TGTGCCAGCAGTGGCCGACTAGCCACCGGGGAGCTGTTTTTT.

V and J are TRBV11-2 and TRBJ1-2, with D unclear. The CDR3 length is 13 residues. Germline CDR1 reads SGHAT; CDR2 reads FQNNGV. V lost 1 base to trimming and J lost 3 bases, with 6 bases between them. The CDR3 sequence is CASSLAAHYGYTF. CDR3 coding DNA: TGTGCCAGCAGCTTAGCAGCGCACTATGGCTACACCTTC.

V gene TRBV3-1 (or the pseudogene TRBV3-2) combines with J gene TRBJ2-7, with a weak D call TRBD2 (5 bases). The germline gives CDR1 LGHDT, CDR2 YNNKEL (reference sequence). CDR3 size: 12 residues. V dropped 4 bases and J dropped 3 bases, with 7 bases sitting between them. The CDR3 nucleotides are TGTGCCAGCAGCCTAAGCGGCTACGAGCAGTACTTC. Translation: CASSLSGYEQYF.